This T cell receptor (beta chain) emerged from a study of shared clonotypes between healthy human individuals. V lost 4 bases and J lost 2, with 14 bases in between. The length of the CDR3 is 15 residues. CDR1 SGHTS and CDR2 YDEGEE come from the germline V gene. The authors loaded around 190 ng DNA, 27,000 or so T cell genomes, into sorted-subset replicate PCRs. In the authors' workflow: Owing to the provision of junction-only sequences devoid of quality scores by immunoSEQ, filtering differed. Repertoires were generated with immunoSEQ multiplex PCR, while TCRdb's copy carries only in-frame clones and drops some. V, J and clone size derive from that table, while D and trimming were established from the DNA sequence. The sample records some 630,000 clones, 96% being singletons. In regard to this clone: Its antigen is undetermined.

CD45RO-negative, CCR7-selected cells formed the naive CD8 fraction, which excluded terminally differentiated effector memory CD45RA+ cells. Findings and limits, study-wide: Compared with clonotypes that all four donors shared, non-shared clonotypes had lower generation probabilities.

Material: naive CD8+ T cells sorted from blood. The gene calls are TRBV5-8 and TRBJ2-3, with D perhaps TRBD2 (6 bases). The receptor comes from a woman aged 25 to 39 in good health. CDR3 in amino acids: CASSKGLADTDTQYF. CDR3 DNA: TGTGCCAGCAGCAAAGGGTTAGCGGACACAGATACGCAGTATTTT.